The source of this T cell receptor beta chain is a study of graft-versus-host responses after intestinal transplantation. Germline CDR1 reads MNHNS; CDR2 reads SASEGT. After removal of 3 bases from V and 3 bases from J, the junction contained 9 bases not matched to a gene. The CDR3 contains 16 residues. Clones were read by immunoSEQ multiplex PCR, and TCRdb kept only the in-frame ones, dropping some. The table has about 97,000 clones, about nine tenths seen once. Findings of the study overall: Declines in HvG clones occurring early post-transplant were associated with peak circulating GvH clone levels. Recipient marrow harbored GvH clones, some of which surfaced first in ileum or blood.

Points on this clone: What it recognizes is unknown.

This rearrangement joins TRBV6-1 to TRBJ2-7; 9 positions match TRBD1. This clonotype was obtained from a human patient who received an intestinal transplant, so some T cells may come from the graft donor. Specimen: PBMCs, collected about 460 days after intestinal transplant. The CDR3 DNA is TGTGCCAGCAGTGAGGCCGGGACAGGGATAGGCTACGAGCAGTACTTC. Its translation is CASSEAGTGIGYEQYF.